This TCR beta chain was recovered during a study of control samples from healthy donors and cancer patients. Assay used: immunoSEQ multiplex PCR; TCRdb lists only in-frame clones, some missing. The table shows 40,000 to 60,000 clones, with approximately 83% occurring only once. V was shortened by 7 bases and J by 3 bases, with 13 bases between the two germline ends. Germline lookup yields CDR1 LNHDA and CDR2 SQIVND (reference sequence). The length of the CDR3 is 14 residues. The sequencing sample was made of PBMCs. The V call is TRBV19, the J call TRBJ2-4; possibly TRBD1 for D (5 bases). The sequence was obtained from a woman between 50 and 59 years old with lung cancer. The CDR3 sequence: CASTQGQGKNIQYF. DNA for the CDR3: TGTGCCAGTACCCAGGGTCAAGGCAAAAACATTCAGTACTTC.